This T cell receptor beta chain is from a study of CD8 T cells in Susac syndrome. Study conclusions and caveats: The study recognized that its TCR sequencing and HLA analysis covered a relatively small number of individuals.

Matching for age and sex applied to the controls, who were healthy donors. Negative isolation was applied to CD8+ and CD4+ T cells, and FACS enrichment was applied to TEMRA cells. About 0.5 to 1 ug RNA was reverse transcribed with random hexamers. Multiplex PCR with immunoSEQ amplified the TCR beta CDR3 across 54 Vbeta and 13 Jbeta. Using its own MiXCR run on the immunoSEQ multiplex PCR reads, TCRdb lists one record per CDR3 protein. Of approximately 110,000 distinct CDR3 sequences listed, roughly 96% are singletons. For this clonotype: What it binds is not known.

The sequence derives from a human donor in good health. Sequenced material: CD4+ T cells from PBMCs.

The chain's CDR3 is CASRMDGGNTIYF. The CDR3 DNA follows: TGTGCCAGCAGGATGGACGGAGGAAACACCATATATTTT. The chain couples TRBV6-6 to TRBJ1-3; D call uncertain. Trimming removed 6 bases at V and 4 bases at J, with 10 bases between. Germline loops: CDR1 MNHNY, CDR2 SVGAGI (reference sequence). The CDR3 extends over 13 amino acids.